Each of the 23 T cell receptor beta chains below was sequenced from the same sample in a study of blood T cell repertoires in COVID-19. Produced via immunoSEQ multiplex PCR; TCRdb's table is partial and in-frame only. In the table there are roughly 330,000 clones, over 70% of which are singletons. Material: peripheral blood. These receptors came from a woman between 50 and 59 years old with acute or convalescent COVID-19.

The chain employs TRBV30 and TRBJ2-2, with D possibly matching TRBD1 (6 bases). Germline lookup yields CDR1 GTSNPN and CDR2 SVGIG (reference sequence). The CDR3 runs 15 residues. Trimming took off 2 bases at V and 1 base at J, with 11 bases between the two ends. The CDR3 loop is CAWSQPRGNTGELFF. In nucleotides, the CDR3 is TGTGCCTGGAGTCAACCCAGGGGGAACACCGGGGAGCTGTTTTTT.

The chain joins TRBV23-1 to TRBJ1-5; 7 bases map to TRBD1. Being an ORF, TRBV23-1 has a function that is uncertain. The CDR3 contains 15 residues. The ends lost 0 bases at V and 7 bases at J; junction bases unmatched: 6. The CDR3 loop reads CASSQSGQQGQPQHF. CDR3 bases: TGCGCCAGCAGTCAATCGGGACAGCAGGGCCAGCCCCAGCATTTT.

V is TRBV3-1 (or the pseudogene TRBV3-2) and J is TRBJ1-2; the D gene is possibly TRBD1 (6 bases). The ends were cut back, 4 bases at V and 3 bases at J, with 15 bases in the middle. The CDR3 covers 15 residues. Germline CDR1 is LGHDT and CDR2 is YNNKEL (reference sequence). This chain's CDR3 is CASSPDGTPDYGYTF. CDR3 DNA: TGTGCCAGCAGCCCAGACGGGACACCTGACTATGGCTACACCTTC.

This chain connects TRBV19 to TRBJ2-3, with D perhaps TRBD2 (5 bases). Germline V gene data show CDR1 as LNHDA and CDR2 as SQIVND (reference sequence). There are 14 residues in the CDR3. Trimming left V 7 bases short and J 2 bases short, with 13 bases between. DNA for the CDR3: TGTGCCAGTACCGACGGGGTATTCACAGATACGCAGTATTTT. It is translated as CASTDGVFTDTQYF. The full variable domain, rest sourced from reference TRBV19 and TRBJ2-3, is DGGITQSPKYLFRKEGQNVTLSCEQNLNHDAMYWYRQDPGQGLRLIYYSQIVNDFQKGDIAEGYSVSREKKESFPLTVTSAQKNPTAFYLCASTDGVFTDTQYFGPGTRLTVL.

The chain has TRBV6-5 and TRBJ2-3; TRBD2 matches 8 bases. This CDR3 region has 15 residues. Germline V lookup: CDR1 MNHEY, CDR2 SVGAGI. The ends lost 2 bases at V and 6 bases at J; junction bases unmatched: 7. The DNA of the CDR3 is TGTGCCAGCAGTTACGTAGGGACTAGGGGGGATACGCAGTATTTT. It translates to CASSYVGTRGDTQYF.

The chain links TRBV24-1 to TRBJ1-2, with 9 bases aligning to TRBD1. The germline V gene has CDR1 KGHDR and CDR2 SFDVKD. Trimming took 4 bases from V and 7 from J; bases not matched to a gene: 9. The CDR3 has 15 residues. This CDR3 reads CATSEAGGTGFGYTF. The CDR3 bases are TGTGCCACCAGTGAAGCCGGAGGGACAGGGTTTGGCTACACCTTC.

The chain links TRBV9 to TRBJ2-7, with 7 nucleotides matching TRBD1. The V gene end was trimmed by 2 bases and the J gene end by 5 bases; junction bases not matched to a gene: 4. This CDR3 has 13 residues. The germline CDR1 and CDR2 sequences are SGDLS and YYNGEE. The chain's CDR3 is CASSVDRADEQYF. CDR3 in DNA: TGTGCCAGCAGCGTCGACAGGGCCGACGAGCAGTACTTC.

As concerns this clone: One end of the junction varies from germline; a read error may be responsible. The rearrangement joins TRBV5-4 to TRBJ1-3, with a possible D match to TRBD1 (6 bases). From germline, CDR1 is SGHNT and CDR2 YYREEE (reference sequence). This CDR3 has 14 amino acids. The CDR3 loop reads CATTTGSSGNTIYF. CDR3 DNA: TGTGCCACAACCACAGGGTCGTCTGGGAACACCATATATTTT.

V usage is TRBV5-4 and J usage is TRBJ1-6; 7 bases align to TRBD1. V shed 2 bases and J 5 bases; nucleotides not matched to a gene: 4. CDR3 length: 15 amino acids. Germline V lookup: CDR1 SGHNT, CDR2 YYREEE (reference sequence). As DNA, the CDR3 is TGTGCCAGCAGCTTACAGGGGCCCAATAATTCACCCCTCCACTTT. This gives the protein CASSLQGPNNSPLHF.

This chain connects TRBV4-1 to TRBJ1-2; D is unresolved. Trimming left V 4 bases short and J 4 bases short, with 19 bases between. The CDR3 is 16 residues long. Per the germline V gene, CDR1 is MGHRA and CDR2 is YSYEKL. CDR3 nucleotides: TGCGCCAGCAGCCGCCAGGCGGGCGGAGGCATCTATGGCTACACCTTC. It specifies CASSRQAGGGIYGYTF.

This sequence joins TRBV11-2 and TRBJ2-5; tentatively, D is TRBD2 (6 bases). The CDR3 is made up of 14 amino acids. Germline V CDR1 and CDR2: SGHAT, FQNNGV. V was cut by 5 bases and J by 5 bases, with 15 bases left in between. The CDR3 spells CASSPLGGAETQYF. The CDR3 nucleotides read TGTGCCAGCAGCCCTCTCGGCGGGGCGGAGACCCAGTACTTC.

The chain couples TRBV6-6 to TRBJ2-5; TRBD2 aligns across 11 bases. Germline CDR1 and CDR2: MNHNY and SVGAGI (reference sequence). The CDR3 runs to 14 residues. With 5 bases clipped from V and 1 base from J, the junction kept 0 bases outside the gene matches. The CDR3 nucleotides read TGTGCCAGCAGTCTAGCGGGGGGCCAAGAGACCCAGTACTTC. Its protein product is CASSLAGGQETQYF.

V and J are TRBV7-2 and TRBJ2-5; D not certain. The CDR3 runs to 14 residues. V dropped 1 base and J dropped 11 bases, with 17 bases sitting between them. Germline V gene data show CDR1 as SGHTA and CDR2 as FQGNSA. CDR3 sequence: CASSLGLESTSQYF. Here the CDR3 DNA reads TGTGCCAGCAGCTTAGGACTGGAATCCACCTCGCAGTACTTC.

In its sample, this clone was seen a few times. CDR3 nucleotides: TGTGCCAGCAGCAAGAAAACAGGGCCTAGCTCCTACGAGCAGTACGTC. It encodes CASSKKTGPSSYEQYV. The chain joins TRBV5-4 to TRBJ2-7; a possible D gene is TRBD1 (6 bases). Germline CDR1 is SGHNT and CDR2 is YYREEE (reference sequence). This CDR3 spans 16 amino acids. Trimming stripped 4 bases from V and 0 bases from J, with 17 bases between.

This chain uses TRBV5-1 with TRBJ2-2; 11 positions match TRBD2. CDR1 is SGHRS, CDR2 YFSETQ, per germline. The CDR3 sequence is 15 residues long. V shed 2 bases, J shed 7 bases, and the junction held 4 bases outside the gene matches. The CDR3 region has the DNA TGCGCCAGCAGCTTCAATAGCGGGAGGGACGGGGAGCTGTTTTTT. Protein sequence: CASSFNSGRDGELFF.

The J gene is TRBJ2-5, the V gene TRBV27; 8 positions match TRBD1. V dropped 4 bases and J dropped 2; count of bases not matched to a gene: 9. This CDR3 contains 16 residues. Germline assignment: CDR1 MNHEY and CDR2 SMNVEV (reference sequence). DNA for the CDR3: TGTGCCAGCAGTTCCCCCAGGGGGCTAGGACAAGAGACCCAGTACTTC. This gives the protein CASSSPRGLGQETQYF.

The table lists this clone with a count of one. This rearrangement joins TRBV27 to TRBJ1-6; TRBD1 is a possible D gene (5 bases). The germline gives CDR1 MNHEY, CDR2 SMNVEV (reference sequence). This CDR3 spans 16 amino acids. The V end lost 2 bases, the J end lost 0 bases, and 8 bases lay between the germline ends. The CDR3, as DNA: TGTGCCAGCAGTTTACAGCAGGGCTCCTATAATTCACCCCTCCACTTT. Amino acids: CASSLQQGSYNSPLHF.

The V gene is TRBV18, the J gene TRBJ2-1, with 7 bases fitting TRBD2. V shed 6 bases and J 9 bases; nucleotides not matched to a gene: 20. The CDR3 has 17 residues. From germline, CDR1 is KGHSH and CDR2 LQKENI. This CDR3 is CASSEAGDVWAWGEQFF. CDR3 in DNA: TGTGCCAGCTCGGAGGCGGGGGACGTATGGGCCTGGGGTGAGCAGTTCTTC.

The J gene is TRBJ2-7, the V gene TRBV30, with TRBD2 matching over 10 bases. The germline gives CDR1 GTSNPN, CDR2 SVGIG (reference sequence). The CDR3 is 14 amino acids. J lost 5 bases, V lost 2 bases, and 6 bases had no gene match. CDR3 region: CAWSRTSGIDEQYF. The CDR3 region has the DNA TGTGCCTGGAGTCGAACTAGCGGGATCGACGAGCAGTACTTC.

The rearrangement links TRBV30 to TRBJ1-6, with 8 bases identical to TRBD1. This CDR3 has 14 amino acids. J gave up 8 bases and V 2 bases, and 5 bases lay outside the gene matches. The germline gives CDR1 GTSNPN, CDR2 SVGIG (reference sequence). CDR3 nucleotides: TGTGCCTGGAGTTTCCAGGGGGCTTATTCACCCCTCCACTTT. It yields the protein CAWSFQGAYSPLHF.

The rearrangement joins TRBV6-1 to TRBJ2-7, with a possible D match to TRBD1 (5 bases). Germline V gene sequence: CDR1 MNHNS, CDR2 SASEGT. The CDR3 has 17 residues. V was pared by 0 bases and J by 4 bases, with 19 bases between. The CDR3 spells CASSEALVGQMTYEQYV. In DNA form, the CDR3 reads TGTGCCAGCAGTGAAGCGCTGGTGGGGCAGATGACTTACGAGCAGTACGTC.

The chain joins TRBV27 to TRBJ2-2; 7 bases match TRBD2. Germline V gene sequence: CDR1 MNHEY, CDR2 SMNVEV (reference sequence). The V gene end was trimmed by 6 bases and the J gene end by 5 bases; junction bases not matched to a gene: 6. The CDR3 runs 14 residues. CDR3 DNA: TGTGCCAGCAGGCCTCGGCGGGGGACCGGGGAGCTGTTTTTT. Amino acid sequence: CASRPRRGTGELFF.

The V call is TRBV9, the J call TRBJ2-7, with D hard to call. CDR3 length equals 12 residues. The V end lost 0 bases, the J end lost 7 bases, and 8 bases lay between the germline ends. Germline CDR1 is SGDLS and CDR2 is YYNGEE. The CDR3 is CASSVDRGEQYF. CDR3 coding DNA: TGTGCCAGCAGCGTAGATCGCGGAGAGCAGTACTTC.